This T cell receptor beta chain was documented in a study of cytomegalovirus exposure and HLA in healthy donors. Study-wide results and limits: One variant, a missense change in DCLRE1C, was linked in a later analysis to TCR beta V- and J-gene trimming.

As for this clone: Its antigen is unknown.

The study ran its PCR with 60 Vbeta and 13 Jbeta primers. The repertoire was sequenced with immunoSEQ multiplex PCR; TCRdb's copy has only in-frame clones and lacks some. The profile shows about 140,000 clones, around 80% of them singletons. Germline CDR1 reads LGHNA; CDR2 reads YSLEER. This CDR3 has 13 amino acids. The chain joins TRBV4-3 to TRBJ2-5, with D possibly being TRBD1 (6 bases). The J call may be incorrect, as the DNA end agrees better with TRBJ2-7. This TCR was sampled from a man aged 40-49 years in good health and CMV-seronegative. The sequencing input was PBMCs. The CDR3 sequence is CASSQERGGEQYF. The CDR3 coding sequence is TGCGCCAGCAGCCAAGAAAGAGGGGGCGAGCAGTACTTC.